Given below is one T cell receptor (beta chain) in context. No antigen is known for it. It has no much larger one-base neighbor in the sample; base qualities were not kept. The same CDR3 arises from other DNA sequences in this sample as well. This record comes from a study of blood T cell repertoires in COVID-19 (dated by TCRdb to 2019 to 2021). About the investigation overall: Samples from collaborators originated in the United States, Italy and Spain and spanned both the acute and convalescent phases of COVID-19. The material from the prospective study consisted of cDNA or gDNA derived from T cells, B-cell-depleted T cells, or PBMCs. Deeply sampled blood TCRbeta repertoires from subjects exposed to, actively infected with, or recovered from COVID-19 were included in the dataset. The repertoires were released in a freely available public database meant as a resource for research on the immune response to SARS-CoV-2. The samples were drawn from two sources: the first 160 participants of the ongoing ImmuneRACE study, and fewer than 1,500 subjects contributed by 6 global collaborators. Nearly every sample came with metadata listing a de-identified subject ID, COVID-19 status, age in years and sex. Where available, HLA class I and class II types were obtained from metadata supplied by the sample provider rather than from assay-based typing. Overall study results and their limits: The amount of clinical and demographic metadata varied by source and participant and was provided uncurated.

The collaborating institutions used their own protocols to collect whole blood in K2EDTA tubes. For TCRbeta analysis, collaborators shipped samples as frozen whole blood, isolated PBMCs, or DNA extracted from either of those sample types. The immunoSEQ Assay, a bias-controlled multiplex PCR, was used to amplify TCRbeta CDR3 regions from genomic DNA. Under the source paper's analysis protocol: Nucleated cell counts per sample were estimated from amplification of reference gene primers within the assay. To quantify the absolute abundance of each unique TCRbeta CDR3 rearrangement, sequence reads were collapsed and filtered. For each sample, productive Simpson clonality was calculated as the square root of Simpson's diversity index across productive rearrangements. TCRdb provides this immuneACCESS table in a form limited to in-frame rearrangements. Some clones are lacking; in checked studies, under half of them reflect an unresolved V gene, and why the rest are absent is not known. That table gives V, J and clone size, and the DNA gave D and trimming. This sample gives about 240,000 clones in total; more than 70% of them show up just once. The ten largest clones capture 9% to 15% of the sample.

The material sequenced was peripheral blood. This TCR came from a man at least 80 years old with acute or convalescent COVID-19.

The CDR3 region: CASSPGGRETQYF. The nucleotide sequence reads as follows: TGTGCCAGCAGCCCAGGGGGCAGAGAGACCCAGTACTTC. The chain employs TRBV3-1 (or the pseudogene TRBV3-2) and TRBJ2-5; 8 bases in between match TRBD1. V ends up 4 bases short and J 4 bases short, with an unmatched junction base count of 2. The germline V gene (reference sequence) sets CDR1 to LGHDT and CDR2 to YNNKEL. The CDR3 contains 13 residues, cysteine and phenylalanine counted. The DNA shown is the 39-base CDR3, in frame from base 1.